The clone carrying this T cell receptor (beta chain) was counted many times. The sample is drawn from a study of early T cells in non-severe SARS-CoV-2 infection. The CDR3 contains 19 residues. Germline lookup yields CDR1 DFQATT and CDR2 SNEGSKA (reference sequence). V lost 0 bases and J lost 6; bases outside the gene matches: 19. Each CDR3 protein gets one entry after TCRdb re-called the 5' RACE reads with MiXCR. The table shows 71,000 or so distinct CDR3 sequences, with roughly an eighth occurring only once. This chain links TRBV20-1 with TRBJ1-5, with 8 bases aligning to TRBD1. The sequenced sample consisted of whole blood. This receptor was obtained from an adult who was a healthcare worker with PCR-confirmed SARS-CoV-2 infection or an uninfected control (not recorded which). The CDR3 here is CSARERLTGEIIVSQPQHF. CDR3 DNA sequence: TGCAGTGCTAGAGAACGCTTGACAGGGGAAATAATAGTAAGTCAGCCCCAGCATTTT.